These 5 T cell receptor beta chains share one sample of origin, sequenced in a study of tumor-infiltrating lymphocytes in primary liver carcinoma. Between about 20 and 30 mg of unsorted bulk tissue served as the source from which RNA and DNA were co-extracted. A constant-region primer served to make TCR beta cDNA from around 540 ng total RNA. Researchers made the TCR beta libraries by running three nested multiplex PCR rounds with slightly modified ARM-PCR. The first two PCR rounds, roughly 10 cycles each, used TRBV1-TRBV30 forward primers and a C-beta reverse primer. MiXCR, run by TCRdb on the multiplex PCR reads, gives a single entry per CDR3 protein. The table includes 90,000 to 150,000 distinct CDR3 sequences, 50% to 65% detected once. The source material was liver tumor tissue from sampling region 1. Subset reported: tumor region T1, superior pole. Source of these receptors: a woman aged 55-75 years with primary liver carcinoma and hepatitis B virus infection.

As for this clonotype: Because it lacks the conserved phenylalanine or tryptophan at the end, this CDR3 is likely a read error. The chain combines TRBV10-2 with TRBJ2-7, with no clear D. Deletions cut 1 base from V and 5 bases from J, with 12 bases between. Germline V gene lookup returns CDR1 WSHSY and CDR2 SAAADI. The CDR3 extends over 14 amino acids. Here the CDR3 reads CASSEFNYVHEQYY. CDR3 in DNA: TGCGCCAGCAGTGAGTTTAACTACGTCCACGAGCAGTACTAC.

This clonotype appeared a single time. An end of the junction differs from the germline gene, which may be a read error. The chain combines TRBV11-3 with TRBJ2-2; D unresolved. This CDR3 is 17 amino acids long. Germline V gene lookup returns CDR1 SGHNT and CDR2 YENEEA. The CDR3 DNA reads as TGTGCCAGCAGCTTAGGCAGGCTAATGGGAAACACCGGTGAGCTGTTTTTT. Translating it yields CASSLGRLMGNTGELFF.

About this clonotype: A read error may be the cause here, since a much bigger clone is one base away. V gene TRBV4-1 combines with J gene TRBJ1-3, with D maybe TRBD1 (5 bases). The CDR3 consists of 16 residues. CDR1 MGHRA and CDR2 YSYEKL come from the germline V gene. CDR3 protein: CASSQEAGRSGNTVYF. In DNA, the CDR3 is TGCGCCAGCAGCCAAGAAGCAGGGCGCTCTGGAAACACCGTATATTTT.

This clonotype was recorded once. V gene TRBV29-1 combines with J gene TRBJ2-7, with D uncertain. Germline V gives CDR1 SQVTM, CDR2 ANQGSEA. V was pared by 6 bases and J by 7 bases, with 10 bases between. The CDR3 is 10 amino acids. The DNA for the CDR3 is TGCAGCGTCACAGAGGTAGAGCAGTACTTC. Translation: CSVTEVEQYF.

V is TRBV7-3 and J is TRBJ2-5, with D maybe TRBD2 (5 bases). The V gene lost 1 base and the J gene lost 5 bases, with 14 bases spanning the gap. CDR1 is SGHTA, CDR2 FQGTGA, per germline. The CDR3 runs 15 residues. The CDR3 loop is CASSLRVGERETQYF. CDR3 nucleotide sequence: TGTGCCAGCAGCTTAAGGGTCGGGGAGCGGGAGACCCAGTACTTC.